This T cell receptor (beta chain) was recorded in a study of CD8 T cells in Susac syndrome. Whole-study results and caveats: The relatively small number of individuals in the TCR sequencing and HLA analysis was acknowledged by the study.

The CDR3 has 17 residues. With 2 bases removed from V and 0 bases from J, the gap between germline ends came to 19 bases. The germline V gene encodes CDR1 GTSNPN and CDR2 SVGIG (reference sequence). About this clonotype itself: What it binds is unknown.

RNA was extracted with the RNeasy kit, and a quantity of roughly 0.5 to 1 ug was reverse transcribed using random hexamers. From the immunoSEQ multiplex PCR reads, TCRdb called clonotypes with MiXCR, one entry per CDR3 protein. This sample has about 300,000 distinct CDR3 sequences; roughly 85% occur once, and the top ten carry roughly 0.22%. The multiple sclerosis controls comprised treatment-naive patients whose relapsing-remitting disease was stable or active. The chain uses TRBV30 and TRBJ1-2; D gene unclear. This sequence originates from a human donor with multiple sclerosis. Sequenced material: CD8+ T cells from PBMCs. CDR3 nucleotide sequence: TGTGCCTGGAGTACTCCAGGAGGGAGGGCCGCTAACTATGGCTACACCTTC. Translated: CAWSTPGGRAANYGYTF.